A selection of T cell receptor beta chains follows, all from one sample in a study of T cells after posttransplantation cyclophosphamide. TCRdb's copy holds only in-frame clones and misses some; the assay was immunoSEQ multiplex PCR. The top ten clones hold roughly 0.16% of a sample with about 20,000 clones, approximately 98% of them seen once. Sequencing was done on a sample of naive CD4+ T cells sorted from PBMCs. The receptors originated from a middle-aged man in good health, CMV-negative, and a related stem cell transplant donor. CDR3s include the opening cysteine and the closing phenylalanine or tryptophan. D genes are given only for firm matches. Only part of the rows carry a size: once, few, many, or a class if the clone is expanded.

V: TRBV18
D: TRBD2
size: NA
J: TRBJ2-7
CDR3: CASSPSSGGAYEQYF
DNA: TGTGCCAGCTCACCTTCGTCGGGAGGTGCCTACGAGCAGTACTTC

V: TRBV25-1
D: NA
size: NA
J: TRBJ1-1
CDR3: CASSEYLAGGEAFF
DNA: TGTGCCAGCAGTGAATACCTGGCGGGGGGTGAAGCTTTCTTT

V: TRBV11-2
D: NA
size: NA
J: TRBJ1-1
CDR3: CASSTAQEAFF
DNA: TGTGCCAGCAGCACAGCCCAGGAAGCTTTCTTT

V: TRBV4-2
D: NA
size: NA
J: TRBJ1-3
CDR3: CASSRQKAGGVGNTIYF
DNA: TGTGCCAGCAGCCGCCAAAAGGCGGGGGGCGTTGGAAACACCATATATTTT

V: TRBV4-2
D: NA
size: NA
J: TRBJ2-3
CDR3: CASSPPSGLTDTQYF
DNA: TGTGCCAGCAGCCCCCCCAGCGGGCTCACAGATACGCAGTATTTT

V: TRBV6-5
D: TRBD1
size: NA
J: TRBJ2-3
CDR3: CASSFSGTGSDTQYF
DNA: TGTGCCAGCAGTTTCTCCGGGACAGGATCAGATACGCAGTATTTT

V: TRBV11-2
D: NA
size: NA
J: TRBJ2-7
CDR3: CASSLGQGGWYEQYF
DNA: TGTGCCAGCAGCTTAGGGCAGGGCGGTTGGTACGAGCAGTACTTC

V: TRBV6-1
D: TRBD1
size: NA
J: TRBJ1-1
CDR3: CVRDRDRSLNTEAFF
DNA: TGTGTCAGGGACCGGGACAGGTCTTTGAACACTGAAGCTTTCTTT

V: TRBV10-3
D: TRBD1
size: NA
J: TRBJ2-5
CDR3: CAISARDRVRETQYF
DNA: TGTGCCATCAGTGCCCGGGACAGGGTTCGAGAGACCCAGTACTTC

V: TRBV28
D: NA
size: NA
J: TRBJ1-4
CDR3: CASSSSQATNEKLFF
DNA: TGTGCCAGCAGTTCCTCCCAGGCCACTAATGAAAAACTGTTTTTT

V: TRBV5-5
D: NA
size: NA
J: TRBJ2-7
CDR3: CASSPHTDSYEQYF
DNA: TGTGCCAGCAGCCCTCACACAGACTCCTACGAGCAGTACTTC

V: TRBV7-3
D: NA
size: NA
J: TRBJ2-2
CDR3: CASSRDFNTGELFF
DNA: TGTGCCAGCAGCAGGGACTTCAACACCGGGGAGCTGTTTTTT

V: TRBV6-1
D: NA
size: NA
J: TRBJ1-5
CDR3: CASSGSGGNNQPQHF
DNA: TGTGCCAGCAGCGGGTCGGGAGGGAACAATCAGCCCCAGCATTTT

V: TRBV28
D: NA
size: NA
J: TRBJ1-2
CDR3: CASRSATTVYGYTF
DNA: TGTGCCAGCAGAAGCGCAACCACTGTCTATGGCTACACCTTC

V: TRBV28
D: NA
size: NA
J: TRBJ1-5
CDR3: CASSFTAGIGNQPQHF
DNA: TGTGCCAGCAGTTTCACCGCGGGCATAGGCAATCAGCCCCAGCATTTT

V: TRBV29-1
D: TRBD2
size: NA
J: TRBJ2-3
CDR3: CSVGAGGPTDTQYF
DNA: TGCAGCGTTGGAGCGGGAGGGCCTACAGATACGCAGTATTTT

V: TRBV6-5
D: NA
size: NA
J: TRBJ2-5
CDR3: CASTPPTGTETQYF
DNA: TGTGCCAGCACCCCGCCTACAGGCACAGAGACCCAGTACTTC

V: TRBV7-9
D: NA
size: NA
J: TRBJ2-2
CDR3: CASSYTGPTGELFF
DNA: TGTGCCAGCAGCTACACAGGTCCCACCGGGGAGCTGTTTTTT

V: TRBV7-9
D: TRBD2
size: NA
J: TRBJ2-5
CDR3: CASSSRREGPQETQYF
DNA: TGTGCCAGCAGCTCGCGGCGGGAGGGCCCTCAAGAGACCCAGTACTTC

V: TRBV30
D: NA
size: NA
J: TRBJ1-4
CDR3: CAWSVAEYEKLFF
DNA: TGTGCCTGGAGTGTCGCGGAATATGAAAAACTGTTTTTT

V: TRBV6-5
D: NA
size: once
J: TRBJ2-1
CDR3: CASSFAPRLVNEQFF
DNA: TGTGCCAGCAGTTTCGCCCCTCGCCTAGTCAATGAGCAGTTCTTC

V: TRBV30
D: TRBD1
size: NA
J: TRBJ2-1
CDR3: CAWGPGQVLLEQFF
DNA: TGTGCCTGGGGGCCGGGACAGGTCCTGTTAGAGCAGTTCTTC

V: TRBV4-3
D: NA
size: NA
J: TRBJ1-5
CDR3: CASSKNPASGKHPRGYQPQHF
DNA: TGCGCCAGCAGCAAAAATCCCGCCTCAGGGAAGCACCCTAGGGGGTATCAGCCCCAGCATTTT